This T cell receptor (beta chain) was captured by sequencing in a study of blood T cells in healthy people across ages. Then a second PCR, running roughly 7 to 12 cycles, was carried out with a sample-barcoded 5' primer and a J-beta primer mix. CDR3-containing paired-end reads numbering at least 2.5 million came from each sample. From the 5' RACE reads, TCRdb called clonotypes with MiXCR, one entry per CDR3 protein. The table lists about 640,000 distinct CDR3 sequences, 58% of them singletons. Each sample provided at least 6 micrograms of extracted total RNA. The CDR3 spans 15 residues. V dropped 6 bases and J dropped 5 bases, with 19 bases sitting between them. CDR1 is SEHNR, CDR2 FQNEAQ, per germline (reference sequence).

The chain is built from TRBV7-9 and TRBJ2-5; weak D call: TRBD1 (6 bases). This clonotype was obtained from a man aged 55-75 years in good health. The sample taken for sequencing was blood. CDR3 region: CASSFSTGNWETQYF. CDR3 DNA: TGTGCCAGCAGTTTTTCTACAGGGAATTGGGAGACCCAGTACTTC.